These 22 T cell receptor beta chains came from one sample sequenced in a study. The sorted Tregs were CD4+CD25+CD127-/low cells. TCRdb passed the 5' RACE reads through MiXCR, listing each CDR3 protein once. The sample has 32,000 or so distinct CDR3 sequences, roughly a quarter seen once. The source material was tumor-infiltrating Tregs sorted from the breast tumor. These receptors all come from a female donor with breast cancer.

This clonotype has ten or more counts. J is TRBJ2-7 and V is TRBV20-1; 10 bases map to TRBD1. CDR1 and CDR2 from the germline V gene are DFQATT and SNEGSKA (reference sequence). This CDR3 spans 14 amino acids. J lost 2 bases, V lost 6 bases, and 7 bases had no gene match. This chain's CDR3 is CSAQGQGRAYEQYF. In DNA, the CDR3 is TGCAGTGCGCAGGGACAGGGGAGGGCCTACGAGCAGTACTTC.

Details on this clonotype: A much bigger clone sits one base away, suggesting this may be a read error. The chain employs TRBV6-5 and TRBJ2-7; D perhaps matches TRBD2 (6 bases). The CDR3 consists of 13 residues. CDR1 MNHEY and CDR2 SVGAGI come from the germline V gene. Trimming removed 1 base from V and 7 bases from J, with 11 bases in between. The CDR3 spells CASSYWSGREQYF. The CDR3 nucleotides are TGTGCCAGCAGTTACTGGTCAGGGAGGGAGCAGTACTTC.

The chain recombines TRBV11-2 with TRBJ2-7; 12 bases fit TRBD1. The V gene end was trimmed by 1 base and the J gene end by 5 bases; junction bases not matched to a gene: 6. The CDR3 is made up of 16 amino acids. The germline V gene encodes CDR1 SGHAT and CDR2 FQNNGV. The CDR3 DNA reads as TGTGCCAGCAGCTTAGTAGGGACAGGGGGCGTCGACGAGCAGTACTTC. Protein: CASSLVGTGGVDEQYF.

This clonotype was observed a few times. The chain is built from TRBV5-1 and TRBJ2-3, with 13 bases aligning to TRBD2. Germline CDR1 reads SGHRS; CDR2 reads YFSETQ. CDR3 length equals 17 residues. J gave up 5 bases and V 4 bases, and 10 bases lay outside the gene matches. For the CDR3, the DNA is TGCGCCAGCAGCGACTCAGGACTAGCGGGAGTAGGAGATACGCAGTATTTT. This translates into CASSDSGLAGVGDTQYF.

This clonotype was detected only a few times. The chain has TRBV6-6 and TRBJ1-5; D ambiguous. CDR1 is MNHNY and CDR2 is SVGAGI in the germline V gene (reference sequence). This CDR3 is 14 amino acids long. Between the trimmed V and J ends, which lost 7 bases and 0 bases, there was a span of 10 bases. CDR3 loop: CASTQLNSNQPQHF. For the CDR3, the DNA is TGTGCCAGCACCCAGCTGAATAGCAATCAGCCCCAGCATTTT.

About this clonotype itself: This could be a read error, since a much larger clone is one nucleotide away. CDR3 sequence (DNA): TGCGCCAGCGGCCAAGCCCAGACAGGGCTCGAGCAGTACTTC. This codes for CASGQAQTGLEQYF. The chain employs TRBV4-1 and TRBJ2-7, with 7 bases that match TRBD1. The CDR3 contains 14 residues. Germline values: CDR1 MGHRA, CDR2 YSYEKL.

This clonotype was found many times. An end of the junction does not agree with germline; a read error may underlie this. This chain joins TRBV20-1 and TRBJ2-3; possibly TRBD1 for D (5 bases). Germline CDR1 and CDR2: DFQATT and SNEGSKA (reference sequence). The CDR3 loop spans 12 amino acids. CDR3 sequence: CSARVVTGTQYF. The CDR3 DNA is TGCAGTGCTAGAGTCGTTACAGGTACGCAGTATTTT.

This clonotype was seen ten or more times. V and J are TRBV9 and TRBJ2-1, with 11 bases identical to TRBD1. V gave up 1 base and J gave up 4 bases; unmatched junction bases: 4. The length of the CDR3 is 16 residues. Germline V CDR1 and CDR2: SGDLS, YYNGEE. The CDR3 DNA reads as TGTGCCAGCAGCGTAATGGGACAGGGGGATTACAATGAGCAGTTCTTC. Protein product: CASSVMGQGDYNEQFF.

Details on this clonotype: The junction does not match germline at one end; this may be a read error. J is TRBJ1-1 and V is TRBV4-1; D uncertain. The CDR3 has 18 amino acids. Germline CDR1 and CDR2: MGHRA and YSYEKL. This CDR3 is CASSQDPTGSLMNTEALF. In DNA, the CDR3 is TGCGCCAGCAGCCAAGATCCAACGGGATCCCTTATGAACACGGAAGCTCTCTTT.

CDR3 nucleotides: TGTGCCAGCAGTCCTAGCCCCGGACAGTTCACAGATACGCAGTATTTT. Protein product: CASSPSPGQFTDTQYF. V gene TRBV27 combines with J gene TRBJ2-3; tentative D call: TRBD1 (6 bases). The CDR3 has 16 amino acids. The V gene's germline CDR1 is MNHEY and CDR2 SMNVEV (reference sequence). The ends were cut back, 5 bases at V and 2 bases at J, with 17 bases in the middle.

V usage is TRBV9 and J usage is TRBJ2-7; tentative D call: TRBD2 (5 bases). V was cut by 0 bases and J by 2 bases, with 9 bases left in between. The CDR3 contains 14 residues. Germline V gene data show CDR1 as SGDLS and CDR2 as YYNGEE. Written as DNA, the CDR3 is TGTGCCAGCAGCGTAGGGAGGTCGACCTACGAGCAGTACTTC. This sequence encodes CASSVGRSTYEQYF.

As to this clonotype: A much larger clone sits a single nucleotide away, making a read error possible. The rearrangement joins TRBV28 to TRBJ2-1; TRBD2 matches 14 bases. The CDR3 is 18 residues long. J lost 6 bases, V lost 7 bases, and 14 bases had no gene match. CDR1 and CDR2 (germline): MDHEN, SYDVKM. CDR3 region: CASIPPGTSGREGNEQFF. The CDR3, as DNA: TGTGCCAGCATCCCACCGGGGACTAGCGGGAGAGAGGGCAATGAGCAGTTCTTC.

The chain has TRBV19 and TRBJ2-1, with TRBD2 identical over 10 bases. Looked up from germline, CDR1 is LNHDA and CDR2 is SQIVND (reference sequence). The CDR3 totals 15 residues. The ends lost 5 bases at V and 6 bases at J; junction bases unmatched: 7. In nucleotides, the CDR3 is TGTGCCAGTAGTTTCCTAGCGGGAGTTCGCAATGAGCAGTTCTTC. Its translation: CASSFLAGVRNEQFF.

This clonotype was counted at least ten times. V and J are TRBV6-5 and TRBJ2-2; a weak D match, TRBD2 (6 bases). CDR1 MNHEY and CDR2 SVGAGI come from the germline V gene. The CDR3 runs 16 residues. V lost 2 bases to trimming and J lost 6 bases, with 16 bases between them. The CDR3 loop is CASSYRRGLVPGELFF. The DNA for the CDR3 is TGTGCCAGCAGTTACAGGCGGGGACTGGTCCCCGGGGAGCTGTTTTTT.

This clonotype has a handful of counts. This rearrangement joins TRBV6-5 to TRBJ2-4; 8 bases map to TRBD1. Trimming took 5 bases from V and 9 from J; bases not matched to a gene: 6. The germline V gene encodes CDR1 MNHEY and CDR2 SVGAGI. The length of the CDR3 is 13 residues. The CDR3: CASSGGQVPIQYF. The CDR3 DNA sequence: TGTGCCAGCAGTGGGGGACAGGTTCCCATTCAGTACTTC.

This clonotype has just a few counts. The genes are TRBV6-5 and TRBJ2-3, with D hard to call. The CDR3 has 16 residues. CDR1 and CDR2 from the germline V gene are MNHEY and SVGAGI. The V end lost 5 bases, the J end lost 1 base, and 16 bases lay between the germline ends. CDR3 in DNA: TGTGCCAGCAGTCACCTTAGCAGGCCCGGCACAGATACGCAGTATTTT. Protein sequence: CASSHLSRPGTDTQYF.

The sample holds one count of this clonotype. This chain joins TRBV9 and TRBJ1-2; 7 nucleotides agree with TRBD1. Germline assignment: CDR1 SGDLS and CDR2 YYNGEE. This CDR3 is built from 14 residues. V trimming: 1 base; J trimming: 4 bases; junction bases outside the gene matches: 4. In DNA form, the CDR3 reads TGTGCCAGCAGCGTACCCGGGACAGCCTATGGCTACACCTTC. Encoded protein: CASSVPGTAYGYTF.

This clonotype was seen at least ten times. This sequence joins TRBV2 and TRBJ1-5, with 10 positions matching TRBD1. The CDR3 extends over 15 amino acids. Germline CDR1 and CDR2: SNHLY and FYNNEI. The V segment lost 4 bases and the J segment 5 bases; nucleotides outside the gene matches: 5. This CDR3 reads CASSALTGGDQPQHF. For the CDR3, the DNA is TGTGCCAGCAGTGCCCTGACAGGGGGCGATCAGCCCCAGCATTTT.

A remark on this clonotype: Since a much larger clone is just one base distant, this may be a read error. This rearrangement joins TRBV7-6 to TRBJ2-3; maybe TRBD1 (5 bases). The CDR3 loop spans 12 amino acids. Germline V gene sequence: CDR1 SGHVS, CDR2 FNYEAQ. DNA of the CDR3: TGTGCCAGCGGCTTATGGGGCGACACGCAGTATTTT. Residues: CASGLWGDTQYF.

This clonotype has only a few counts. Just one base apart from a much larger clone, this may be a read error. The chain couples TRBV12-3 or TRBV12-4 to TRBJ2-7; tentatively, D is TRBD1 (5 bases). The CDR3 is 13 residues long. V was shortened by 6 bases and J by 2 bases, with 11 bases between the two germline ends. CDR3 sequence: CASSFAGTYEQYF. For the CDR3, the DNA is TGTGCCAGCAGCTTTGCAGGGACCTACGAGCAGTACTTC.

This clonotype was recorded at least ten times. This sequence joins TRBV5-1 and TRBJ1-2; 7 bases match TRBD1. This CDR3 spans 16 amino acids. The germline gives CDR1 SGHRS, CDR2 YFSETQ. J lost 4 bases, V lost 4 bases, and 13 bases had no gene match. The CDR3 coding sequence is TGCGCCAGCAGCGAGGGACAGACTCCCTCTCTCTATGGCTACACCTTC. As protein: CASSEGQTPSLYGYTF.

The V and J genes are TRBV5-4 and TRBJ2-1, with D unclear. V was pared by 4 bases and J by 10 bases, with 12 bases between. The CDR3 length is 12 residues. Germline CDR1 SGHNT, CDR2 YYREEE (reference sequence). CDR3 DNA: TGTGCCAGCAGCCATGCGAACAGAGAGCAGTTCTTC. The encoded protein is CASSHANREQFF.